These T cell receptor beta chains were read from a single sample in a study of T-cell reconstitution after alpha-beta-depleted transplantation in children. TCRdb re-called the PCR reads through MiXCR, storing one row per CDR3 protein. This table has about 480,000 distinct CDR3 sequences, 9.5% to 15% appearing once. The specimen was PBMCs from the stem cell graft donor, collected from the stem cell graft. The receptors were sampled from a human donor who donated a stem cell graft to a child with combined immunodeficiency. The CDR3 runs from the conserved cysteine through the conserved F or W. Fields, in order: J gene, D gene, CDR3 length, V gene, CDR3 protein. The D gene is left open where the match is weak.

TRBJ2-3,TRBD2,18,TRBV29-1,CSVRIFGTSGSSTDTQYF
TRBJ2-7,NA,13,TRBV6-1,CASVRGGDGEQYF
TRBJ1-2,TRBD1,12,TRBV30,CAWSVFRTGGTF
TRBJ2-7,NA,17,TRBV10-3,CAISGPPGARSSYEQYF
TRBJ2-7,NA,18,TRBV29-1,CSVEDQRPGAIFRYEQYF
TRBJ2-7,NA,15,TRBV4-2,CASSQVALVNYEQYF
TRBJ2-5,NA,15,TRBV24-1,CATSDPRPDQETQYF
TRBJ1-2,TRBD1,14,TRBV5-1,CASSLETGDLGYTF
TRBJ1-3,NA,13,TRBV24-1,CATSPGAGNTIYF
TRBJ2-5,NA,12,TRBV6-2/TRBV6-3,CASSPIQETQYF
TRBJ2-3,NA,13,TRBV29-1,CSVEGQDTDTQYF
TRBJ2-3,NA,14,TRBV6-1,CASSENPGGYTQYF
TRBJ2-1,NA,13,TRBV7-9,CASSSPFGNEQFF
TRBJ2-3,NA,16,TRBV7-2,CASSLRVGGRIDTQYF
TRBJ2-1,NA,16,TRBV28,CASSLPGLGSYNEQFF
TRBJ2-2,TRBD1,15,TRBV2,CASKGPGGDTGELFF
TRBJ2-1,TRBD2,19,TRBV7-8,CASSPGLAGLSSSYNEQFF
TRBJ2-3,NA,16,TRBV24-1,CATSDGARASTDTQYF
TRBJ2-5,TRBD1,14,TRBV29-1,CSVDDQGVEETQYF
TRBJ2-5,NA,14,TRBV12-3/TRBV12-4,CASSLDRNQETQYF
TRBJ2-1,NA,15,TRBV3-1,CASSRQRASYNEQFF
TRBJ1-2,NA,13,TRBV28,CASSSGETYGYTF
TRBJ2-3,NA,14,TRBV10-3,CAIRTGTSTDTQYF
TRBJ2-1,NA,17,TRBV14,CASRAVMELRSYNEQFF
TRBJ1-6,NA,15,TRBV25-1,CASSIVGSVDSPLHF
TRBJ2-7,NA,12,TRBV6-5,CASSEGSYEQYF
TRBJ2-7,TRBD2,15,TRBV12-3/TRBV12-4,CASSPLAGGIYEQYF
TRBJ2-1,TRBD2,16,TRBV12-3/TRBV12-4,CASSPLTSGSYNEQFF
TRBJ1-2,TRBD1,14,TRBV6-1,CASSQRTGGYGYTF
TRBJ2-7,NA,15,TRBV12-3/TRBV12-4,CASSLAPGATYEQYF
TRBJ2-5,TRBD1,20,TRBV12-3/TRBV12-4,CASSLDVLFGGTGGSETQYF
TRBJ1-2,NA,12,TRBV7-2,CASSTNDYGYTF
TRBJ1-6,NA,13,TRBV2,CASRGDGNSPLHF
TRBJ2-3,TRBD2,16,TRBV6-1,CASSGFSGGTSDTQYF
TRBJ2-3,NA,13,TRBV7-2,CASSLWPTDTQYF
TRBJ2-3,TRBD1,15,TRBV12-3/TRBV12-4,CASSFGTGLGGTQYF
TRBJ2-7,TRBD2,14,TRBV7-9,CASSLGSGTREQYF
TRBJ2-7,TRBD1,12,TRBV12-3/TRBV12-4,CASSLGTEEQYF
TRBJ2-7,TRBD1,14,TRBV7-2,CASSLRTGDYEQYF
TRBJ1-5,NA,14,TRBV12-3/TRBV12-4,CASGKTATGQPQHF
TRBJ2-2,NA,13,TRBV29-1,CSVDGQGTGELFF
TRBJ2-2,NA,15,TRBV6-2/TRBV6-3,CASSYDDFRTGELFF
TRBJ2-3,TRBD1,15,TRBV19,CASSIRRQGTDTQYF
TRBJ1-2,TRBD1,14,TRBV27,CASTAGGSSYGYTF
TRBJ2-5,NA,15,TRBV12-3/TRBV12-4,CASSFTGPRGETQYF
TRBJ2-7,TRBD2,16,TRBV20-1,CSAWGLAGGDSYEQYF
TRBJ1-2,NA,16,TRBV4-1,CASSQVGQGIGYGYTF
TRBJ2-5,NA,16,TRBV20-1,CSAIPEGIQIKETQYF
TRBJ1-1,NA,15,TRBV6-5,CASSLLVDMNTEAFF
TRBJ2-1,NA,14,TRBV29-1,CSASTVGLGNEQFF
TRBJ2-3,NA,14,TRBV12-5,CASGRGLPRGTQYF
TRBJ2-2,TRBD1,14,TRBV10-3,CATTGTDYTGELFF
TRBJ2-5,TRBD1,15,TRBV27,CASSLSSRGQETQYF
TRBJ2-2,NA,14,TRBV10-3,CAISDSANTGELFF
TRBJ2-7,NA,15,TRBV7-2,CASAKRGQVNYEQYF
TRBJ2-5,TRBD2,16,TRBV2,CASSLGLASARETQYF
TRBJ2-3,NA,16,TRBV27,CASRAGAGLATDTQYF